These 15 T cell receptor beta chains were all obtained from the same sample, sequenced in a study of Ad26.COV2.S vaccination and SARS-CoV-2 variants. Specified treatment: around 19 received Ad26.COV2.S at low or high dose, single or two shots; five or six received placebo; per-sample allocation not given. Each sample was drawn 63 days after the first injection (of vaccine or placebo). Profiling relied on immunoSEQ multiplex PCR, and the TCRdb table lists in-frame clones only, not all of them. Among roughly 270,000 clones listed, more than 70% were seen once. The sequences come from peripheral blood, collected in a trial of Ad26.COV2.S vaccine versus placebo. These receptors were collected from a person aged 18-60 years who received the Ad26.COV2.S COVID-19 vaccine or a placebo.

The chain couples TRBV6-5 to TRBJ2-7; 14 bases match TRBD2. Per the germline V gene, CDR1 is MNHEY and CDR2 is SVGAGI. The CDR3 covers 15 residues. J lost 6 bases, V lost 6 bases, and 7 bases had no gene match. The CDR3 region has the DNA TGTGCCAGCAGCCTGCGACTAGCGGGAGGGGGCGAGCAGTACTTC. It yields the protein CASSLRLAGGGEQYF.

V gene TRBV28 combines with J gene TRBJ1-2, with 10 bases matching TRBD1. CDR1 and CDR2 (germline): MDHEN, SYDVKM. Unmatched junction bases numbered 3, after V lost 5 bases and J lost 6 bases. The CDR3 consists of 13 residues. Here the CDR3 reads CASSIGTGDGYTF. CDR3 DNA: TGTGCCAGCAGTATAGGGACAGGGGATGGCTACACCTTC.

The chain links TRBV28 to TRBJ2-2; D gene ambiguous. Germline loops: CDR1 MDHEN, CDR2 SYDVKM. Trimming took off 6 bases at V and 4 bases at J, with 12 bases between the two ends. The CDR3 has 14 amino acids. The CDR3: CASSLQRATGELFF. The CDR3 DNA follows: TGTGCCAGCAGCTTACAACGGGCCACCGGGGAGCTGTTTTTT. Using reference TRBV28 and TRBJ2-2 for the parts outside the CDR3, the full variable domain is DVKVTQSSRYLVKRTGEKVFLECVQDMDHENMFWYRQDPGLGLRLIYFSYDVKMKEKGDIPEGYSVSREKKERFSLILESASTNQTSMYLCASSLQRATGELFFGEGSRLTVL.

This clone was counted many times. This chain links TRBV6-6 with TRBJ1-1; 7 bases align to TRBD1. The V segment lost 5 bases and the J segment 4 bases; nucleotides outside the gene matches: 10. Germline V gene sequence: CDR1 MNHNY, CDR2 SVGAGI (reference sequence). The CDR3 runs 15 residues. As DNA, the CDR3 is TGTGCCAGCAGTGGCCAACAGGGGTCGGGCACTGAAGCTTTCTTT. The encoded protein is CASSGQQGSGTEAFF.

The CDR3 is CASSLTGLASTGELFF. In DNA, the CDR3 is TGTGCCAGCAGCTTAACGGGACTAGCTAGCACCGGGGAGCTGTTTTTT. The V gene is TRBV7-3, the J gene TRBJ2-2; 9 nucleotides agree with TRBD2. The trim removed 0 bases at V and 4 bases at J, leaving 3 bases unmatched. The CDR3 is 16 amino acids. Germline V gives CDR1 SGHTA, CDR2 FQGTGA.

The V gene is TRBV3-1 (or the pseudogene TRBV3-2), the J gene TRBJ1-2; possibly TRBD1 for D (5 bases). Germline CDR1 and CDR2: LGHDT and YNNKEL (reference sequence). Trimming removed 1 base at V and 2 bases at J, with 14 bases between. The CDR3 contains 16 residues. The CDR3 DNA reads TGTGCCAGCAGCCAAGTTTACGGGACGGTGAACTATGGCTACACCTTC. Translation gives CASSQVYGTVNYGYTF.

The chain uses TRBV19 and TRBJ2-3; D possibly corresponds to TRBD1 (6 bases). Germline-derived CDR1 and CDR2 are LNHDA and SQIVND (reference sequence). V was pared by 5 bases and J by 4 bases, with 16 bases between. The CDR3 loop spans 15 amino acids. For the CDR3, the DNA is TGTGCCAGTAGTTTGGGTGTGGACAGTGCAGATACGCAGTATTTT. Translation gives CASSLGVDSADTQYF.

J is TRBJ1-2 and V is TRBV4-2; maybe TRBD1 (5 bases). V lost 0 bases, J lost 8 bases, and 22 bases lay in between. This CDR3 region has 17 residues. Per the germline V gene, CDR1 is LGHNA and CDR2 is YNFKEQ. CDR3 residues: CASSQDVRVPLGEGYTF. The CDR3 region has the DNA TGTGCCAGCAGCCAAGATGTCAGGGTGCCTCTAGGGGAAGGCTACACCTTC.

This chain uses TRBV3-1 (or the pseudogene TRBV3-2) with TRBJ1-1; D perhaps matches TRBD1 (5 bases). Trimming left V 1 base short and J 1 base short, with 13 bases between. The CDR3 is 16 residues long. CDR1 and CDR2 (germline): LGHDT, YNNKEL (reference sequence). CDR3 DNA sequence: TGTGCCAGCAGCCAAGCACCGGGGGACGGGAACACTGAAGCTTTCTTT. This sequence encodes CASSQAPGDGNTEAFF.

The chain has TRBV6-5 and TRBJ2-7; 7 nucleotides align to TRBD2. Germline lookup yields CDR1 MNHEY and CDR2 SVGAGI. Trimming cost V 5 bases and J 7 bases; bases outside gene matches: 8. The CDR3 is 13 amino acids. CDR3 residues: CASSIAAGREQYF. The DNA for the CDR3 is TGTGCCAGCAGTATAGCCGCCGGGAGGGAGCAGTACTTC.

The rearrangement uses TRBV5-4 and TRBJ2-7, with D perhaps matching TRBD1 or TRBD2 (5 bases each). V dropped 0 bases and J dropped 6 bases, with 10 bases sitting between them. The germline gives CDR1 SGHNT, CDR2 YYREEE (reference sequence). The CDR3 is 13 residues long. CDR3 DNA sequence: TGTGCCAGCAGCTTGGTATCGGGGACCGAGCAGTACTTC. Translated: CASSLVSGTEQYF.

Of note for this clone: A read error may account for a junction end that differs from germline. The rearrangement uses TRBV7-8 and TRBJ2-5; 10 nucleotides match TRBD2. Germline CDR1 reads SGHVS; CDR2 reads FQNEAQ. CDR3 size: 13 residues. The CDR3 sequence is CASSPIQGSGGDF. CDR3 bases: TGTGCCAGCAGCCCGATACAGGGCAGCGGGGGGGACTTC.

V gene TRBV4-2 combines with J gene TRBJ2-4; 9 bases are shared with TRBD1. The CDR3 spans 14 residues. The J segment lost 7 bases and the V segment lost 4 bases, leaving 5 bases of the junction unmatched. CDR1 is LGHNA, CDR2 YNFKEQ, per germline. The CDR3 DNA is TGTGCCAGCAGCCCGGGGACAGGGCGGAACATTCAGTACTTC. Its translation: CASSPGTGRNIQYF.

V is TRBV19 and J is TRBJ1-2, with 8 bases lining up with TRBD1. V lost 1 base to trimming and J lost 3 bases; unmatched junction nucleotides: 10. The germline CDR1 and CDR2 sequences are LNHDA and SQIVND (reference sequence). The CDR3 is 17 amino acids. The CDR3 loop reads CASSIVQGQATYYGYTF. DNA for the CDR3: TGTGCCAGTAGTATAGTTCAGGGACAGGCGACCTACTATGGCTACACCTTC.

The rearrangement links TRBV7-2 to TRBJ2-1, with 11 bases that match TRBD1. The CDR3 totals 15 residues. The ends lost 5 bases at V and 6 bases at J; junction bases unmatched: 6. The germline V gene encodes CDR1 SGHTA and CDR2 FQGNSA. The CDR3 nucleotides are TGTGCCAGCAGCCTAGGACAGGGGGCGTCCAATGAGCAGTTCTTC. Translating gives CASSLGQGASNEQFF.